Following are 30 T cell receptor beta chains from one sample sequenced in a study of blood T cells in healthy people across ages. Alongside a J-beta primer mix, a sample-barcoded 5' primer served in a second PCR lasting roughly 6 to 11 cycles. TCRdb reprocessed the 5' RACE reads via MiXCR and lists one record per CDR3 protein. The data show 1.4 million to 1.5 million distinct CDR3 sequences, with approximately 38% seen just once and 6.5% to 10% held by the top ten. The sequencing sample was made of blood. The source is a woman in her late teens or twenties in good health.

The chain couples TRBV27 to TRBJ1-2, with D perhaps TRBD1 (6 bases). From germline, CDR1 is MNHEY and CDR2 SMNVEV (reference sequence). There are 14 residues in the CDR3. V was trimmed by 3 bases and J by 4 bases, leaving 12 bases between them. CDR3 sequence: CASSFAGGAYGYTF. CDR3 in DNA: TGTGCCAGCAGTTTTGCGGGGGGCGCCTATGGCTACACCTTC.

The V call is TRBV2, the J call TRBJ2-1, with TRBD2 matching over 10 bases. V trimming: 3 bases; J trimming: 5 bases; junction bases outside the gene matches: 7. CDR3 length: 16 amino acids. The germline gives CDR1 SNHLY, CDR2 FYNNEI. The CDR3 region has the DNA TGTGCCAGCAGTGATGGGAGCGGGAGGGGACACAATGAGCAGTTCTTC. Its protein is CASSDGSGRGHNEQFF.

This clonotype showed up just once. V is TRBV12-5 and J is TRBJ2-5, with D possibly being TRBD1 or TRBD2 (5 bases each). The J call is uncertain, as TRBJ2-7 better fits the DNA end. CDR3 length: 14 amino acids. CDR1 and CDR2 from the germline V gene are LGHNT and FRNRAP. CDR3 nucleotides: TGTGCTAGTGGTTTGTTTGGGGGTTCCTACGAGCAGTACTTC. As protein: CASGLFGGSYEQYF.

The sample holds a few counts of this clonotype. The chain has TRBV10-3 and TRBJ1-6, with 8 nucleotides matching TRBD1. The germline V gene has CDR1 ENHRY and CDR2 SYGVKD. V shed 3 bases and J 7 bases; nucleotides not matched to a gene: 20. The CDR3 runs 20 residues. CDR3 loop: CAISELWTGTSSRRNSPLHF. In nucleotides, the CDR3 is TGTGCCATCAGTGAACTGTGGACAGGGACTTCTTCAAGGAGGAATTCACCCCTCCACTTT.

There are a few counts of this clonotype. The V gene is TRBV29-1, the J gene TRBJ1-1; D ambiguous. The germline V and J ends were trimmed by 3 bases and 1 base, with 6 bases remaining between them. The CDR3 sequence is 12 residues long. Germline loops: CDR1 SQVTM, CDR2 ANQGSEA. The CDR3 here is CSVDAGNTEAFF. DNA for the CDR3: TGCAGCGTTGATGCAGGGAACACTGAAGCTTTCTTT.

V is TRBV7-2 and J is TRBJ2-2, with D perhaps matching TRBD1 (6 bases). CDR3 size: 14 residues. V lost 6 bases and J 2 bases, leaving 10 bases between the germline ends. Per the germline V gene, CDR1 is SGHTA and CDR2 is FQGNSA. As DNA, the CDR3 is TGTGCCAGCAGACGGACAGTCAACACCGGGGAGCTGTTTTTT. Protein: CASRRTVNTGELFF.

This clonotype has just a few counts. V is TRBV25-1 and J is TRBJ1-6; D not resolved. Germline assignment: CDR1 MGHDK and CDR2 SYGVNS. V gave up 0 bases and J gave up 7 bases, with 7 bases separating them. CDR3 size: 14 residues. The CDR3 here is CASSEYERNSPLHF. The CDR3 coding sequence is TGTGCCAGCAGTGAATATGAGAGGAATTCACCCCTCCACTTT. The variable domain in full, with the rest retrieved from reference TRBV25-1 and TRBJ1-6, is EADIYQTPRYLVIGTGKKITLECSQTMGHDKMYWYQQDPGMELHLIHYSYGVNSTEKGDLSSESTVSRIRTEHFPLTLESARPSHTSQYLCASSEYERNSPLHFGNGTRLTVT.

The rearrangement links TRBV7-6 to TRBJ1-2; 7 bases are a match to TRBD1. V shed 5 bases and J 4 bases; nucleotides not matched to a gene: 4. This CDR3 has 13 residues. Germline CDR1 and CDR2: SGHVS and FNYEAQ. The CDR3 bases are TGTGCCAGCAGCCAAAACAGGGGCTATGGCTACACCTTC. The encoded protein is CASSQNRGYGYTF.

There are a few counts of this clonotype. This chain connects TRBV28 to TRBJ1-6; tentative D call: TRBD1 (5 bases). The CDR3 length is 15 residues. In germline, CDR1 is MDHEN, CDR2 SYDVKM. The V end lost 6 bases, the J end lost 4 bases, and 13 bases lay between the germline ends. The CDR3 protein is CASSTGTAYNSPLHF. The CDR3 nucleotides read TGTGCCAGCAGCACCGGGACGGCTTATAATTCACCCCTCCACTTT.

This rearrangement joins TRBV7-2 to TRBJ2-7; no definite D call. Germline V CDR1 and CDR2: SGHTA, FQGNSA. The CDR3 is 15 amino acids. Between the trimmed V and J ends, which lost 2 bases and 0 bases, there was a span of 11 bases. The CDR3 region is CASSLYVQSSYEQYF. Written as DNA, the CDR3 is TGTGCCAGCAGCTTATATGTTCAGAGCTCCTACGAGCAGTACTTC.

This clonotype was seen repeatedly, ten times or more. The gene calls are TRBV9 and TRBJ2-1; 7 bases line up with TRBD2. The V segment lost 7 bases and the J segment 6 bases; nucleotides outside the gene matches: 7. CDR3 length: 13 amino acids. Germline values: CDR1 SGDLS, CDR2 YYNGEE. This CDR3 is CASSSGGLNEQFF. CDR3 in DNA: TGTGCCAGCTCGTCGGGAGGTCTCAATGAGCAGTTCTTC.

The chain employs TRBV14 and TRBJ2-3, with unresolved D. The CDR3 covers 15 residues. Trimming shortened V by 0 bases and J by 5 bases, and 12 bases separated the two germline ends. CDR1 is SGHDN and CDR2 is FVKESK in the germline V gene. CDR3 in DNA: TGTGCCAGCAGCCAAGACGCGGAATCGGGAGATACGCAGTATTTT. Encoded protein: CASSQDAESGDTQYF.

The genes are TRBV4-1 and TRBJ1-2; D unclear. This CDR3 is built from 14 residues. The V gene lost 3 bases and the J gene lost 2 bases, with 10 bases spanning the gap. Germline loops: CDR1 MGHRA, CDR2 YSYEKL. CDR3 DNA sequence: TGCGCCAGCAGCCAGTACGGAGGGAACTATGGCTACACCTTC. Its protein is CASSQYGGNYGYTF.

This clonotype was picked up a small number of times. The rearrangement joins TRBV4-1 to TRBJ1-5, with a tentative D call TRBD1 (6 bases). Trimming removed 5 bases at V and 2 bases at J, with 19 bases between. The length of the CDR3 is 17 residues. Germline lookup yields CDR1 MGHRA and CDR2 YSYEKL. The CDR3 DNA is TGCGCCAGCAGCTTCGCGGAGGGGGTTGAGGGCAATCAGCCCCAGCATTTT. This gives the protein CASSFAEGVEGNQPQHF.

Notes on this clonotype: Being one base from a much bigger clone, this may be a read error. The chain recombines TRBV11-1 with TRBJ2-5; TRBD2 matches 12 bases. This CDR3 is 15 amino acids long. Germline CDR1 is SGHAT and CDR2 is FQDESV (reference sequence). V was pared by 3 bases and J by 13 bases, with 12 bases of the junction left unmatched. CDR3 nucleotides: TGTGCCAGCAGCTTTTTGGCTAGCGGGAGGGATAGTCCGTACTTC. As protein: CASSFLASGRDSPYF.

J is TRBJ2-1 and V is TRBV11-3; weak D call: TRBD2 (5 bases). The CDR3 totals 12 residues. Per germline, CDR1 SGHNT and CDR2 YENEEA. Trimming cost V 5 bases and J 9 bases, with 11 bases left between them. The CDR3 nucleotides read TGTGCCAGCAGCCAAACTAGAAGTGAGCAGTTCTTC. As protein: CASSQTRSEQFF.

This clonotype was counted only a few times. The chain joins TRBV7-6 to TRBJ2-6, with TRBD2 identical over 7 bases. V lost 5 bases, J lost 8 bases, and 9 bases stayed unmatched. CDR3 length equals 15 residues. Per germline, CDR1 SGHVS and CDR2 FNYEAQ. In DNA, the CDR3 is TGTGCCAGCAGCACCAGCGGGAATTTACCCAACGTCCTGACTTTC. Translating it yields CASSTSGNLPNVLTF.

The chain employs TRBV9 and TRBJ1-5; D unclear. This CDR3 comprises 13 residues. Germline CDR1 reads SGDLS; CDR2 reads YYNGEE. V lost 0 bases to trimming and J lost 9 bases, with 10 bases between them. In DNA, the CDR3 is TGTGCCAGCAGCGTAGGATTGGGGAGGCCCCAGCATTTT. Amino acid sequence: CASSVGLGRPQHF. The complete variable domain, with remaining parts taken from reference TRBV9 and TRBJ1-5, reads DSGVTQTPKHLITATGQRVTLRCSPRSGDLSVYWYQQSLDQGLQFLIQYYNGEERAKGNILERFSAQQFPDLHSELNLSSLELGDSALYFCASSVGLGRPQHFGDGTRLSIL.

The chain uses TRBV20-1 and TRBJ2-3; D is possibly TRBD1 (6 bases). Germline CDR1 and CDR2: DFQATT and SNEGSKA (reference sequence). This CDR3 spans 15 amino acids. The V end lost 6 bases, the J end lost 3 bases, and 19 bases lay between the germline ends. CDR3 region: CSALSKNRATDTQYF. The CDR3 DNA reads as TGCAGTGCGCTAAGCAAGAACAGGGCGACAGATACGCAGTATTTT.

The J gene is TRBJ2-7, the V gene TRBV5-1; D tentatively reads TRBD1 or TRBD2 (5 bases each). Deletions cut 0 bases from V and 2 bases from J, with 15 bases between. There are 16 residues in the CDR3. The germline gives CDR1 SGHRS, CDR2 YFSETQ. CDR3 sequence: CASSLGQPGPTYEQYF. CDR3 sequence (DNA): TGCGCCAGCAGCTTGGGCCAGCCGGGGCCCACCTACGAGCAGTACTTC.

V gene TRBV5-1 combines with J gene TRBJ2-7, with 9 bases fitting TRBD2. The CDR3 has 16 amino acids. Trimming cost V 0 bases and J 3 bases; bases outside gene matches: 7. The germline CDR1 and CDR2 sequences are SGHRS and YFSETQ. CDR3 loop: CASSLAVASGNYEQYF. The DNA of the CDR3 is TGCGCCAGCAGCTTGGCCGTGGCTAGCGGGAACTACGAGCAGTACTTC.

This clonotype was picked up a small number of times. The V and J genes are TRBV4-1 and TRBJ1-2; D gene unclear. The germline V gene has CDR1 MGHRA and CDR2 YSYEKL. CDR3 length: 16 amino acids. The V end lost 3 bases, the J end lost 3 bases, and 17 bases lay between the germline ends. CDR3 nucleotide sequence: TGCGCCAGCAGCCAGGTCGACGGAGCCTTACACTATGGCTACACCTTC. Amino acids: CASSQVDGALHYGYTF.

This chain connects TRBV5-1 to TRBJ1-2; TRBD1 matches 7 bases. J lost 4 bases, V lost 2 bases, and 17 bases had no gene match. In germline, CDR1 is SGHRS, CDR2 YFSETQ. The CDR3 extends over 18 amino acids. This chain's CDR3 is CASSFRAQGTASAYGYTF. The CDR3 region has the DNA TGCGCCAGCAGCTTTCGGGCCCAAGGGACAGCCAGCGCCTATGGCTACACCTTC.

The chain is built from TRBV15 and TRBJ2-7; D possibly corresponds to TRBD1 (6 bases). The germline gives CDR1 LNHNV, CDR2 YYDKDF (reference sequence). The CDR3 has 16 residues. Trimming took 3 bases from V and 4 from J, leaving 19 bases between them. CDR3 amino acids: CATSRETAGTPYEQYF. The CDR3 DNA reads TGTGCCACCAGCAGGGAAACAGCCGGGACACCTTACGAGCAGTACTTC.

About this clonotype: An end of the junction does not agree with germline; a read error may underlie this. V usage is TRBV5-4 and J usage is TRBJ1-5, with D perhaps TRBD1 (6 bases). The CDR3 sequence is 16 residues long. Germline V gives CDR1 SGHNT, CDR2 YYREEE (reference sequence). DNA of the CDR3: TGTGCTAGCAGCTCCCAGGGGTTGGAGAACAATCAGCCCCAGCATTTT. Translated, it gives CASSSQGLENNQPQHF. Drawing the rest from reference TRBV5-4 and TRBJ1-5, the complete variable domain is ETGVTQSPTHLIKTRGQQVTLRCSSQSGHNTVSWYQQALGQGPQFIFQYYREEENGRGNFPPRFSGLQFPNYSSELNVNALELDDSALYLCASSSQGLENNQPQHFGDGTRLSIL.

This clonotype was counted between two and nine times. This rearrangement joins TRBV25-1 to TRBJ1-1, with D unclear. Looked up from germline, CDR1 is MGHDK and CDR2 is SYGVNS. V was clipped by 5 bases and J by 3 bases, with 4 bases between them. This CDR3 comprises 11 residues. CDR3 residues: CASSFYTEAFF. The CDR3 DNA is TGTGCCAGCAGTTTCTACACTGAAGCTTTCTTT.

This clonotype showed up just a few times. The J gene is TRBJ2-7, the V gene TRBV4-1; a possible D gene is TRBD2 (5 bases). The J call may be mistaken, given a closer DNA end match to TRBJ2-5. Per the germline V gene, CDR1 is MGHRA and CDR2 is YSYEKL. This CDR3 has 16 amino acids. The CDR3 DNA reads TGCGCCAGCAGCCAAGATGGCCTAGCAGGAGCGGAGACCCAGTACTTC. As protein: CASSQDGLAGAETQYF.

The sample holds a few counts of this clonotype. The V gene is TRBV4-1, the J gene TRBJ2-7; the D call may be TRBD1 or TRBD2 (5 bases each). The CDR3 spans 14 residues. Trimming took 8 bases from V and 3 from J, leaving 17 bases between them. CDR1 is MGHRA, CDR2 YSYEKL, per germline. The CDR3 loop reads CASGNLGPGYEQYF. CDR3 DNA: TGCGCCAGCGGGAATTTGGGACCGGGCTACGAGCAGTACTTC.

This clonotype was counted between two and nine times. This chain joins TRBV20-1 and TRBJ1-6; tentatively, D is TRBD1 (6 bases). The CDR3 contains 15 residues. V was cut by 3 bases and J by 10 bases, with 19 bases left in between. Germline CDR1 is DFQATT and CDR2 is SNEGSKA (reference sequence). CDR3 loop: CSARGGRGDGSPLHF. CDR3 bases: TGCAGTGCTAGGGGGGGCAGGGGAGATGGCTCACCCCTCCACTTT.

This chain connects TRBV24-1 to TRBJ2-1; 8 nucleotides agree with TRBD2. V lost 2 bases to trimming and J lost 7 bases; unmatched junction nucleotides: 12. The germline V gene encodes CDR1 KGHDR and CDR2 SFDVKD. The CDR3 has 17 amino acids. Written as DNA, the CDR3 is TGTGCCACCAGTGATTCCGCCGGGACTAGGAGCTTTAATGAGCAGTTCTTC. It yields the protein CATSDSAGTRSFNEQFF.